This TCR beta chain stems from a study of post-analysis software for immune sequencing data. TCR beta libraries were prepared from cDNA with unique molecular identifiers. About 460,000 cDNA molecules were obtained from 1 to 10 million T cells. TCRdb used MiXCR to reprocess the PCR reads, holding one entry per CDR3 protein. The table has 820,000 or so distinct CDR3 sequences, approximately 57% seen once. As to this clonotype: Its antigen is undetermined.

Study findings and constraints: Controls significantly exceeded multiple sclerosis patients in normalized Chao1 diversity.

The sequenced sample consisted of blood. The receptor's source is a girl aged 10 to 17 with multiple sclerosis.

CDR3 DNA: TGCGCCAGCAGCCAAGATTTAGGTCGACAGGGTGGCAATCAGCCCCAGCATTTT. This encodes CASSQDLGRQGGNQPQHF. The J gene is TRBJ1-5, the V gene TRBV4-1; 7 bases line up with TRBD1. V was clipped by 0 bases and J by 2 bases; unmatched bases: 10. Germline lookup yields CDR1 MGHRA and CDR2 YSYEKL. This CDR3 is built from 18 residues.